This T cell receptor (beta chain) was recovered during a study of radiotherapy plus CTLA-4 blockade in lung cancer listed by TCRdb under 2018. Describing the broader study: Among the enrolled patients, about 19% had an objective response, and 31% reached disease control. Overall study results and their limits: Increased serum interferon-beta after radiation, together with early dynamic changes in blood T cell clones, were reported to be the strongest predictors of response. After treatment with radiotherapy and ipilimumab, TCR clones that came from tumors expanded in the peripheral blood.

To note about this clone: This receptor's antigen is unknown. There are no base qualities to consult, and no much larger clone falls within one base.

The germline V gene supplies CDR1 SQVTM and CDR2 ANQGSEA. Counted from cysteine to phenylalanine, this CDR3 has 17 amino acids. Left in the record is the CDR3 DNA by itself, 51 bases read in frame from the first base. Unmatched junction bases come to 14, with V trimmed by 3 bases and J by 5 bases. The study tested focal radiation therapy combined with CTLA-4 blockade (ipilimumab) in patients with chemo-refractory metastatic non-small-cell lung cancer. The library was prepared using the immunoSEQ multiplex PCR assay. TCRdb provides this immuneACCESS table in a form limited to in-frame rearrangements. Some clones are lacking; in checked studies, under half of them reflect an unresolved V gene, and why the rest are absent is not known. The sample table records more than 90,000 clones; roughly 74% of these occur just once. Around 4.8% of the sample is held by the ten biggest clonotypes.

The sequence is built from TRBV29-1 and TRBJ1-1, with TRBD1 matching 11 junction bases. The sample here was peripheral blood, taken from a patient treated with radiotherapy plus ipilimumab. This receptor was identified in a human donor with non-small cell lung cancer who had a partial response to radiotherapy plus ipilimumab. The nucleotide sequence reads TGCAGCGTTGAGCCGGGACAGGGGGACTGGGCGGGGACTGAAGCTTTCTTT. It specifies CSVEPGQGDWAGTEAFF.